Below, 30 T cell receptor beta chains from the same sample are listed, as sequenced in a study of cytomegalovirus exposure and HLA in healthy donors. In the PCR, 60 Vbeta and 13 Jbeta primers were used. Profiled with immunoSEQ multiplex PCR; TCRdb holds only in-frame clones, not every one. Of about 140,000 clones in the sample, 75% were seen once. The sequencing input was PBMCs. All receptors come from a man between 18 and 35 years old in good health and CMV-seropositive.

About this clone: A junction end diverges from the germline sequence, so it may reflect a read error. The J gene is TRBJ1-1, the V gene TRBV7-9; no clear D. CDR1 and CDR2 from the germline V gene are SEHNR and FQNEAQ (reference sequence). This CDR3 contains 12 residues. CDR3 region: CSSSLLNTEAFF. The CDR3 nucleotides are TGTTCCAGCAGCCTTCTGAACACTGAAGCTTTCTTT.

This clone has a handful of counts. CDR3 in amino acids: CASSLELRDQETQYF. The CDR3 DNA reads TGTGCCAGCAGCTTAGAATTGAGGGACCAAGAGACCCAGTACTTC. The chain combines TRBV7-8 with TRBJ2-5, with D possibly TRBD2 on 5 matching bases. The CDR3 sequence is 15 residues long. CDR1 SGHVS and CDR2 FQNEAQ come from the germline V gene. Trimming took 1 base from V and 0 from J, leaving 9 bases between them. Together with reference TRBV7-8 and TRBJ2-5, the CDR3 gives the full variable domain: GAGVSQSPRYKVAKRGQDVALRCDPISGHVSLFWYQQALGQGPEFLTYFQNEAQLDKSGLPSDRFFAERPEGSVSTLKIQRTQQEDSAVYLCASSLELRDQETQYFGPGTRLLVL.

The chain couples TRBV7-9 to TRBJ2-7; 7 nucleotides agree with TRBD1. The V segment lost 5 bases and the J segment 3 bases; nucleotides outside the gene matches: 4. The germline V gene has CDR1 SEHNR and CDR2 FQNEAQ (reference sequence). CDR3 length: 13 amino acids. In DNA form, the CDR3 reads TGTGCCAGCAGCCCCGACAGGGTCTACGAGCAGTACTTC. It yields the protein CASSPDRVYEQYF.

V and J are TRBV7-9 and TRBJ2-7; 8 bases fit TRBD1. CDR1 SEHNR and CDR2 FQNEAQ come from the germline V gene (reference sequence). The length of the CDR3 is 13 residues. V was pared by 5 bases and J by 3 bases, with 3 bases of the junction left unmatched. CDR3 amino acids: CASSRQGNYEQYF. CDR3 DNA sequence: TGTGCCAGCAGCCGACAGGGGAACTACGAGCAGTACTTC.

The chain links TRBV19 to TRBJ1-3, with D possibly being TRBD1 (5 bases). CDR1 and CDR2 (germline): LNHDA, SQIVND (reference sequence). The CDR3 runs 14 residues. V was shortened by 7 bases and J by 0 bases, with 10 bases between the two germline ends. CDR3 in amino acids: CASIRGSSGNTIYF. Written as DNA, the CDR3 is TGTGCCAGTATTCGGGGGAGCTCTGGAAACACCATATATTTT.

The chain combines TRBV7-2 with TRBJ1-2; a weak D match, TRBD1 (6 bases). V lost 4 bases, J lost 4 bases, and 16 bases lay in between. Germline V gene lookup returns CDR1 SGHTA and CDR2 FQGNSA. The CDR3 has 15 amino acids. The CDR3 reads CASSSDWGRGYGYTF. As DNA, the CDR3 is TGTGCCAGCAGCTCCGATTGGGGCAGGGGCTATGGCTACACCTTC.

The rearrangement links TRBV27 to TRBJ2-1, with 13 bases lining up with TRBD2. The ends lost 6 bases at V and 13 bases at J; junction bases unmatched: 21. The germline V gene encodes CDR1 MNHEY and CDR2 SMNVEV (reference sequence). This CDR3 has 18 residues. CDR3 amino acids: CASSLIVPGTSGIIDQFF. The CDR3 DNA follows: TGTGCCAGCAGCCTTATCGTCCCCGGGACTAGCGGGATAATCGACCAGTTCTTC.

This clone was observed a single time. The chain links TRBV7-2 to TRBJ2-7, with a weak D call TRBD2 (5 bases). Deletions cut 1 base from V and 3 bases from J, with 13 bases between. Germline values: CDR1 SGHTA, CDR2 FQGNSA. The CDR3 extends over 15 amino acids. The CDR3 loop is CASSLGKGLYYEQYF. The CDR3 bases are TGTGCCAGCAGCTTAGGGAAAGGACTTTACTACGAGCAGTACTTC.

The chain joins TRBV7-3 to TRBJ2-1; TRBD2 matches 14 bases. This CDR3 spans 19 amino acids. Germline CDR1 and CDR2: SGHTA and FQGTGA. V shed 4 bases and J 6 bases; nucleotides not matched to a gene: 14. The CDR3 DNA follows: TGTGCCAGCAGCTCGGCCGGGACTAGCGGGAGTTCGGTCGCCAATGAGCAGTTCTTC. Its translation is CASSSAGTSGSSVANEQFF.

The V and J genes are TRBV20-1 and TRBJ2-7; D not resolved. V lost 5 bases and J lost 3, with 8 bases in between. The germline V gene has CDR1 DFQATT and CDR2 SNEGSKA (reference sequence). The CDR3 contains 11 residues. This CDR3 is CSALVLYEQYF. In DNA, the CDR3 is TGCAGTGCTCTAGTTCTCTACGAGCAGTACTTC.

This clone was picked up a small number of times. The rearrangement joins TRBV10-3 to TRBJ1-4, with D unresolved. Per germline, CDR1 ENHRY and CDR2 SYGVKD. This CDR3 has 13 amino acids. Trimming left V 2 bases short and J 14 bases short, with 15 bases between. CDR3 region: CAISEPTTGWLFF. The CDR3, as DNA: TGTGCCATCAGTGAGCCAACGACCGGGTGGCTGTTTTTT.

The chain has TRBV5-6 and TRBJ2-3; possibly TRBD2 for D (6 bases). The germline V and J ends were trimmed by 4 bases and 0 bases, with 12 bases remaining between them. Germline-derived CDR1 and CDR2 are SGHDT and YYEEEE. This CDR3 is built from 15 residues. This CDR3 is CASSTALASTDTQYF. The CDR3 DNA reads TGTGCCAGCAGCACCGCGCTAGCGAGCACAGATACGCAGTATTTT.

This sequence joins TRBV10-1 and TRBJ2-7; a weak D match, TRBD1 (6 bases). V was cut by 3 bases and J by 3 bases, with 15 bases left in between. CDR3 length: 15 residues. CDR1 WNHNN and CDR2 SYGVQD come from the germline V gene (reference sequence). CDR3 in amino acids: CASSEVDSTLYEQYF. The CDR3 DNA reads as TGCGCCAGCAGTGAAGTGGACAGTACCCTCTACGAGCAGTACTTC.

This clone has more than one count but fewer than ten. The J gene is TRBJ2-7, the V gene TRBV6-6; TRBD2 matches at 14 bases. Trimming at V came to 0 bases and at J to 4 bases, leaving 2 bases not matched to a gene. CDR1 and CDR2 (germline): MNHNY, SVGAGI (reference sequence). CDR3 length: 16 residues. CDR3 in DNA: TGTGCCAGCAGTTACTCGGGACTAGCGGGAGATTACGAGCAGTACTTC. Its translation is CASSYSGLAGDYEQYF.

The chain is built from TRBV9 and TRBJ2-3; no clear D gene. This CDR3 spans 15 amino acids. V was cut by 1 base and J by 0 bases, with 9 bases left in between. Per germline, CDR1 SGDLS and CDR2 YYNGEE. The CDR3, as DNA: TGTGCCAGCAGCGTAACGGGTACTAGCACAGATACGCAGTATTTT. This codes for CASSVTGTSTDTQYF.

The chain links TRBV29-1 to TRBJ1-1; 10 bases are a match to TRBD1. Germline loops: CDR1 SQVTM, CDR2 ANQGSEA. The junction had 11 bases not matched to a gene; V was cut back by 8 bases and J by 11 bases. This CDR3 region has 12 residues. CDR3 in amino acids: CSFLTGGEEAFF. The CDR3 bases are TGCAGCTTCCTGACAGGGGGCGAGGAGGCTTTCTTT.

The chain links TRBV2 to TRBJ2-7; the D gene is possibly TRBD1 (6 bases). Germline CDR1 and CDR2: SNHLY and FYNNEI. CDR3 size: 14 residues. V lost 5 bases to trimming and J lost 2 bases, with 13 bases between them. CDR3 residues: CASSSGTYPYEQYF. The DNA for the CDR3 is TGTGCCAGCAGTTCCGGGACATACCCCTACGAGCAGTACTTC.

This sequence joins TRBV5-4 and TRBJ2-1, with D tentatively TRBD2 (7 bases). This CDR3 has 16 residues. The germline gives CDR1 SGHNT, CDR2 YYREEE (reference sequence). Trimming took 4 bases from V and 4 from J, leaving 18 bases between them. CDR3 DNA: TGTGCCAGCAGCCTTGGGGGGGGAGGGGGTTACAATGAGCAGTTCTTC. It encodes CASSLGGGGGYNEQFF.

The rearrangement links TRBV21-1 to TRBJ2-3; the listed D gene, TRBD2, was not tested against the DNA. TRBV21-1 is noted as a pseudogene. This CDR3 has 17 amino acids. The CDR3 protein is CASLKPLGSGSGDTQYF. In DNA form, the CDR3 reads TGTGCCAGCCTCAAGCCCCTTGGTAGCGGGAGTGGAGATACGCAGTATTTT.

The rearrangement joins TRBV29-1 to TRBJ2-5; D uncertain. The J call could be wrong; TRBJ2-7 is a better fit for the DNA end. CDR3 length equals 12 residues. CDR1 is SQVTM and CDR2 is ANQGSEA in the germline V gene. CDR3 in DNA: TGCAGCGTTCGCCATACTGCCTACGAGCAGTACTTC. Its translation: CSVRHTAYEQYF.

The CDR3 sequence: CASRRTGFTEAFF. The CDR3 DNA sequence: TGTGCCAGCCGTAGGACAGGGTTCACTGAAGCTTTCTTT. V and J are TRBV6-5 and TRBJ1-1; TRBD1 aligns across 8 bases. This CDR3 contains 13 residues. Germline V gene sequence: CDR1 MNHEY, CDR2 SVGAGI. V shed 8 bases and J 4 bases; nucleotides not matched to a gene: 6.

This clone was observed a few times. This chain links TRBV9 with TRBJ2-5, with 9 bases aligning to TRBD1. Germline CDR1 and CDR2: SGDLS and YYNGEE. The CDR3 is made up of 16 amino acids. The ends lost 4 bases at V and 4 bases at J; junction bases unmatched: 11. The chain's CDR3 is CASSPSGGQGLETQYF. CDR3 coding DNA: TGTGCCAGCAGCCCCAGTGGGGGACAGGGCTTAGAGACCCAGTACTTC. Based on the CDR3 plus reference TRBV9 and TRBJ2-5, the full variable domain is DSGVTQTPKHLITATGQRVTLRCSPRSGDLSVYWYQQSLDQGLQFLIQYYNGEERAKGNILERFSAQQFPDLHSELNLSSLELGDSALYFCASSPSGGQGLETQYFGPGTRLLVL.

This chain uses TRBV11-2 with TRBJ1-6; TRBD1 agrees at 7 bases. The CDR3 consists of 15 residues. Germline V gene lookup returns CDR1 SGHAT and CDR2 FQNNGV. V was clipped by 5 bases and J by 14 bases; unmatched bases: 15. The CDR3 DNA reads TGTGCCAGCAGCAAAAACATGACAGGGCCTAAGGCCCTCCACTTT. It specifies CASSKNMTGPKALHF.

This chain links TRBV4-2 with TRBJ2-7; 10 nucleotides line up with TRBD2. Germline CDR1 and CDR2: LGHNA and YNFKEQ. Trimming at V came to 4 bases and at J to 7 bases, leaving 13 bases not matched to a gene. CDR3 length: 16 residues. The CDR3 DNA sequence: TGTGCCAGCAGCCGAGAGAGGCTAGCGGGAGTCGGGGAGCAGTACTTC. This gives the protein CASSRERLAGVGEQYF.

Only a few counts were recorded for this clone. This chain links TRBV5-1 with TRBJ1-2; the match to TRBD1 covers 10 bases. This CDR3 is built from 13 residues. CDR1 is SGHRS and CDR2 is YFSETQ in the germline V gene. V was clipped by 5 bases and J by 6 bases; unmatched bases: 4. The CDR3 sequence is CASSSGTGDGYTF. The DNA of the CDR3 is TGCGCCAGCAGTTCCGGGACAGGGGATGGCTACACCTTC.

This clone was observed a few times. The gene calls are TRBV28 and TRBJ2-3; D is perhaps TRBD1 (6 bases). Per the germline V gene, CDR1 is MDHEN and CDR2 is SYDVKM. Trimming stripped 5 bases from V and 3 bases from J, with 9 bases between. The CDR3 runs 13 residues. CDR3 sequence (DNA): TGTGCCAGCAGTCCCACAGGGACAGATACGCAGTATTTT. It translates to CASSPTGTDTQYF.

The genes are TRBV6-6 and TRBJ1-5; 7 nucleotides match TRBD1. This CDR3 has 15 residues. V trimming: 6 bases; J trimming: 5 bases; junction bases outside the gene matches: 10. Per germline, CDR1 MNHNY and CDR2 SVGAGI (reference sequence). Here the CDR3 DNA reads TGTGCCAGCAGCCGCCGGGACAGAGCTTATCAGCCCCAGCATTTT. It encodes CASSRRDRAYQPQHF.

The gene calls are TRBV7-6 and TRBJ1-5; D may be TRBD1 (5 bases). The CDR3 has 15 residues. Germline V gene sequence: CDR1 SGHVS, CDR2 FNYEAQ. With 4 bases removed from V and 6 bases from J, the gap between germline ends came to 16 bases. The CDR3 DNA reads as TGTGCCAGCAGCTCGTCCCGGGACTTGGGTCAGCCCCAGCATTTT. As protein: CASSSSRDLGQPQHF. The variable domain in full, completed from reference TRBV7-6 and TRBJ1-5, reads GAGVSQSPRYKVTKRGQDVALRCDPISGHVSLYWYRQALGQGPEFLTYFNYEAQQDKSGLPNDRFSAERPEGSISTLTIQRTEQRDSAMYRCASSSSRDLGQPQHFGDGTRLSIL.

The genes are TRBV19 and TRBJ1-3, with 7 bases matching TRBD1. The ends lost 6 bases at V and 3 bases at J; junction bases unmatched: 5. The CDR3 is 14 amino acids. CDR1 and CDR2 (germline): LNHDA, SQIVND (reference sequence). The CDR3: CASRTGTVGNTIYF. The CDR3 nucleotides are TGTGCCAGTAGGACCGGGACAGTTGGAAACACCATATATTTT.

The J gene is TRBJ2-2, the V gene TRBV7-3, with D uncertain. This CDR3 contains 14 residues. V gave up 2 bases and J gave up 0 bases, with 4 bases separating them. The V gene's germline CDR1 is SGHTA and CDR2 FQGTGA. The CDR3 loop is CASSLSSNTGELFF. CDR3 DNA sequence: TGTGCCAGCAGCTTATCATCGAACACCGGGGAGCTGTTTTTT.